These 29 T cell receptor beta chains were sequenced from one sample in a study of response to subunit inactivated influenza vaccine. TCRdb recomputed calls from the RT-PCR reads with MiXCR, one row per CDR3 protein. Seen here are approximately 200,000 distinct CDR3 sequences, approximately 14% observed once, and the top ten hold roughly 26%. The specimen comprised CD8+ T cells sorted from PBMCs, sampled around 5 days after vaccination. The receptors derive from a man in his fifties who received an inactivated influenza vaccine.

At least ten counts were recorded for this clonotype. The chain uses TRBV5-1 and TRBJ1-4; D unresolved. With 0 bases removed from V and 8 bases from J, the gap between germline ends came to 5 bases. The germline V gene encodes CDR1 SGHRS and CDR2 YFSETQ. This CDR3 contains 12 residues. This CDR3 is CASSLVGEKLFF. CDR3 DNA sequence: TGCGCCAGCAGCTTGGTAGGAGAAAAACTGTTTTTT.

The chain recombines TRBV28 with TRBJ2-7, with D possibly being TRBD2 (5 bases). Germline CDR1 MDHEN, CDR2 SYDVKM. The CDR3 loop spans 15 amino acids. V lost 5 bases and J lost 7, with 21 bases in between. This CDR3 is CASSTRETVGWEQYF. The CDR3 DNA reads TGTGCCAGCAGTACCCGGGAAACCGTTGGCTGGGAGCAGTACTTC.

This chain links TRBV12-3 or TRBV12-4 with TRBJ2-3, with D perhaps matching TRBD1 (5 bases). V was clipped by 6 bases and J by 0 bases, with 10 bases between them. This CDR3 is 14 amino acids long. As DNA, the CDR3 is TGTGCCAGCAGCCTCAGGGTGAGCACAGATACGCAGTATTTT. Translation: CASSLRVSTDTQYF.

This clonotype was seen ten or more times. V and J are TRBV29-1 and TRBJ2-3; D is perhaps TRBD2 (7 bases). With 3 bases removed from V and 3 bases from J, the gap between germline ends came to 13 bases. Per the germline V gene, CDR1 is SQVTM and CDR2 is ANQGSEA. The CDR3 has 14 residues. The CDR3 DNA reads as TGCAGCGTTGATTGGGGGGGCTGGACAGATACGCAGTATTTT. It specifies CSVDWGGWTDTQYF.

This clonotype was picked up many times. J is TRBJ2-3 and V is TRBV9; the D is unclear. This CDR3 is 14 amino acids long. The V gene lost 0 bases and the J gene lost 0 bases, with 5 bases spanning the gap. From germline, CDR1 is SGDLS and CDR2 YYNGEE. CDR3 nucleotides: TGTGCCAGCAGCGTAGACACGAGCACAGATACGCAGTATTTT. Amino acids: CASSVDTSTDTQYF.

This clonotype was seen more than once but under ten times. This chain links TRBV18 with TRBJ2-2; perhaps TRBD1 as D (5 bases). Per the germline V gene, CDR1 is KGHSH and CDR2 is LQKENI. Trimming removed 3 bases from V and 2 bases from J, with 10 bases in between. The CDR3 spans 15 residues. The CDR3 spells CASSPGRANTGELFF. CDR3 sequence (DNA): TGTGCCAGCTCACCGGGCAGGGCCAACACCGGGGAGCTGTTTTTT.

This clonotype was observed many times. J is TRBJ2-1 and V is TRBV5-6, with TRBD1 as a possible D gene (5 bases). The CDR3 is 15 residues long. Trimming took 5 bases from V and 0 from J, leaving 12 bases between them. The germline V gene has CDR1 SGHDT and CDR2 YYEEEE. The CDR3 spells CASSLQGGSYNEQFF. The CDR3 DNA sequence: TGTGCCAGCAGTTTGCAGGGTGGCTCCTACAATGAGCAGTTCTTC.

This clonotype was seen a handful of times. The chain joins TRBV14 to TRBJ2-3, with D tentatively TRBD1 (6 bases). V shed 0 bases and J shed 4 bases, with 17 bases lying between them. CDR1 is SGHDN, CDR2 FVKESK, per germline. CDR3 length: 17 residues. For the CDR3, the DNA is TGTGCCAGCAGCCAAGAATTGGGACACCGACTGGCAGATACGCAGTATTTT. Translated: CASSQELGHRLADTQYF.

This chain connects TRBV7-6 to TRBJ2-2, with unresolved D. The germline V gene encodes CDR1 SGHVS and CDR2 FNYEAQ. With 1 base removed from V and 3 bases from J, the gap between germline ends came to 6 bases. CDR3 size: 14 residues. The DNA of the CDR3 is TGTGCCAGCAGCTTAGGGGTAGACACCGGGGAGCTGTTTTTT. It specifies CASSLGVDTGELFF.

This sequence joins TRBV15 and TRBJ2-2; 9 positions agree with TRBD1. In germline, CDR1 is LNHNV, CDR2 YYDKDF (reference sequence). J lost 3 bases, V lost 4 bases, and 6 bases had no gene match. This CDR3 contains 16 residues. In DNA, the CDR3 is TGTGCCACCAGCAAAACAGGGGGCGCGGACACCGGGGAGCTGTTTTTT. Protein sequence: CATSKTGGADTGELFF.

The chain recombines TRBV28 with TRBJ2-5; tentative D call: TRBD2 (6 bases). CDR3 length equals 16 residues. Germline V CDR1 and CDR2: MDHEN, SYDVKM. With 5 bases removed from V and 5 bases from J, the gap between germline ends came to 21 bases. The CDR3 sequence: CASSASTSRPTETQYF. CDR3 in DNA: TGTGCCAGCAGTGCTTCCACTAGCCGCCCTACGGAGACCCAGTACTTC.

The chain joins TRBV6-1 to TRBJ1-5, with D possibly matching TRBD1 (5 bases). The V and J ends lost 6 bases and 3 bases respectively, with 15 bases between them. The CDR3 covers 15 residues. Germline V CDR1 and CDR2: MNHNS, SASEGT. The CDR3 DNA follows: TGTGCCAGCAGGAAGGCAGGGAGGGACAATCAGCCCCAGCATTTT. Encoded protein: CASRKAGRDNQPQHF.

On this clonotype: This may be a read error: a much more frequent sequence differs by one nucleotide. This chain uses TRBV18 with TRBJ2-5; the D gene is possibly TRBD1 (5 bases). Germline CDR1 KGHSH, CDR2 LQKENI. CDR3 size: 15 residues. Written as DNA, the CDR3 is TGTGCCAGCTCACCAGAGACAGATTTTCGAGAGACCAAGTACTTC. Encoded protein: CASSPETDFRETKYF. Looking up the rest from reference TRBV18 and TRBJ2-5 gives the full variable domain: NAGVMQNPRHLVRRRGQEARLRCSPMKGHSHVYWYRQLPEEGLKFMVYLQKENIIDESGMPKERFSAEFPKEGPSILRIQQVVRGDSAAYFCASSPETDFRETKYFGPGTRLLVL.

In its sample, this clonotype was seen many times. The genes are TRBV20-1 and TRBJ2-7; TRBD1 is a possible D gene (6 bases). The V end was cut by 0 bases, the J end by 4 bases, with 16 bases between. Germline loops: CDR1 DFQATT, CDR2 SNEGSKA (reference sequence). The CDR3 sequence is 15 residues long. The CDR3 here is CSARDLAGVFYEQYF. The CDR3 DNA reads as TGCAGTGCTAGAGATCTCGCAGGGGTCTTTTACGAGCAGTACTTC.

This clonotype was seen only a few times. The gene calls are TRBV15 and TRBJ1-2; D not certain. V was shortened by 5 bases and J by 0 bases, with 16 bases between the two germline ends. The CDR3 has 16 amino acids. Germline CDR1 reads LNHNV; CDR2 reads YYDKDF (reference sequence). The CDR3 DNA reads TGTGCCACCAGCCCGGAGTGGGCAGAGGCTAACTATGGCTACACCTTC. Translating gives CATSPEWAEANYGYTF. Complete variable domain (other parts from reference TRBV15 and TRBJ1-2): DAMVIQNPRYQVTQFGKPVTLSCSQTLNHNVMYWYQQKSSQAPKLLFHYYDKDFNNEADTPDNFQSRRPNTSFCFLDIRSPGLGDTAMYLCATSPEWAEANYGYTFGSGTRLTVV.

The chain joins TRBV20-1 to TRBJ2-7; no reliable D call. CDR3 length: 11 residues. Germline assignment: CDR1 DFQATT and CDR2 SNEGSKA (reference sequence). The V and J ends lost 5 bases and 3 bases respectively, with 8 bases between them. Here the CDR3 reads CSAYPGYEQYF. The CDR3 nucleotides read TGCAGTGCTTACCCCGGCTACGAGCAGTACTTC.

J is TRBJ2-3 and V is TRBV6-5; possibly TRBD2 for D (5 bases). Germline values: CDR1 MNHEY, CDR2 SVGAGI. The CDR3 sequence is 16 residues long. Trimming stripped 2 bases from V and 0 bases from J, with 12 bases between. CDR3 in amino acids: CASSYGLTPSTDTQYF. The CDR3 DNA follows: TGTGCCAGCAGTTACGGACTCACCCCGAGCACAGATACGCAGTATTTT.

J is TRBJ1-2 and V is TRBV7-2; 7 positions match TRBD1. The CDR3 has 13 residues. J gave up 7 bases and V 0 bases, and 2 bases lay outside the gene matches. Germline V gives CDR1 SGHTA, CDR2 FQGNSA. In DNA, the CDR3 is TGTGCCAGCAGCTTAGCTGACAGGGTTGGCTACACCTTC. This sequence encodes CASSLADRVGYTF.

This clonotype occurred a few times. The chain recombines TRBV10-3 with TRBJ1-2; TRBD1 matches at 11 bases. This CDR3 spans 15 amino acids. V lost 4 bases, J lost 4 bases, and 5 bases stayed unmatched. The germline CDR1 and CDR2 sequences are ENHRY and SYGVKD. CDR3 sequence: CAISAGTGGPYGYTF. CDR3 sequence (DNA): TGTGCCATCAGTGCCGGGACAGGGGGTCCCTATGGCTACACCTTC.

The chain has TRBV20-1 and TRBJ1-1; TRBD1 aligns across 9 bases. The CDR3 length is 13 residues. With V trimmed by 3 bases and J by 8 bases, 7 bases remained unmatched. Germline CDR1 DFQATT, CDR2 SNEGSKA (reference sequence). This chain's CDR3 is CSARARTGVEAFF. The CDR3 DNA sequence: TGCAGTGCTAGGGCGCGGACAGGGGTCGAAGCTTTCTTT.

The chain recombines TRBV25-1 with TRBJ2-7; D is unclear. CDR1 MGHDK and CDR2 SYGVNS come from the germline V gene. This CDR3 region has 12 residues. Trimming took off 3 bases at V and 2 bases at J, with 5 bases between the two ends. CDR3 sequence (DNA): TGTGCCAGCAGTGAGGCCCCCTACGAGCAGTACTTC. This gives the protein CASSEAPYEQYF.

The rearrangement links TRBV15 to TRBJ1-5, with D maybe TRBD1 (5 bases). CDR1 LNHNV and CDR2 YYDKDF come from the germline V gene (reference sequence). Trimming cost V 1 base and J 0 bases, with 10 bases left between them. The CDR3 extends over 16 amino acids. The CDR3 sequence is CATSRGTGLSNQPQHF. The CDR3, as DNA: TGTGCCACCAGCAGAGGTACAGGCCTTAGCAATCAGCCCCAGCATTTT.

This clonotype has just a few counts. V usage is TRBV15 and J usage is TRBJ2-4; no firm D call. Germline V gene data show CDR1 as LNHNV and CDR2 as YYDKDF (reference sequence). Trimming took off 2 bases at V and 0 bases at J, with 8 bases between the two ends. The length of the CDR3 is 15 residues. The CDR3 coding sequence is TGTGCCACCAGCAGACTGCCTCTAGCCAAAAACATTCAGTACTTC. Translation gives CATSRLPLAKNIQYF.

The chain links TRBV28 to TRBJ2-3, with 8 bases identical to TRBD2. The CDR3 spans 13 residues. The V gene's germline CDR1 is MDHEN and CDR2 SYDVKM. CDR3 region: CVVGRGDTDTQYF. Here the CDR3 DNA reads TGTGTCGTTGGGCGGGGGGATACAGATACGCAGTATTTT.

A few counts support this clonotype. The chain employs TRBV6-5 and TRBJ2-2; 7 nucleotides match TRBD2. The germline V gene encodes CDR1 MNHEY and CDR2 SVGAGI. V was clipped by 2 bases and J by 7 bases; unmatched bases: 7. The CDR3 has 15 amino acids. DNA of the CDR3: TGTGCCAGCAGTTACGAGCCCCTAGCGGTCGGGGAGCTGTTTTTT. Translation gives CASSYEPLAVGELFF.

This clonotype has more than one count but fewer than ten. The V call is TRBV27, the J call TRBJ1-2, with TRBD1 matching 9 bases. With 2 bases clipped from V and 6 bases from J, the junction kept 7 bases outside the gene matches. From germline, CDR1 is MNHEY and CDR2 SMNVEV (reference sequence). This CDR3 contains 15 residues. CDR3 region: CASSLVQGAVDGYTF. CDR3 in DNA: TGTGCCAGCAGTTTAGTACAGGGGGCGGTTGATGGCTACACCTTC.

This chain uses TRBV4-3 with TRBJ2-5; 8 nucleotides align to TRBD2. The germline CDR1 and CDR2 sequences are LGHNA and YSLEER. The CDR3 totals 15 residues. The V segment lost 1 base and the J segment 2 bases; nucleotides outside the gene matches: 3. The DNA of the CDR3 is TGCGCCAGCAGCCAAGGGCGGGGGGTTCAAGAGACCCAGTACTTC. Translation: CASSQGRGVQETQYF.

This clonotype was seen ten or more times. The J gene is TRBJ1-1, the V gene TRBV4-2; weak D call: TRBD1 (5 bases). CDR1 and CDR2 from the germline V gene are LGHNA and YNFKEQ. The CDR3 has 15 residues. V was shortened by 0 bases and J by 2 bases, with 10 bases between the two germline ends. DNA for the CDR3: TGTGCCAGCAGCCAAGATGGGACGGCAAACACTGAAGCTTTCTTT. It yields the protein CASSQDGTANTEAFF.

The chain joins TRBV18 to TRBJ2-7; no definite D call. Trimming removed 2 bases from V and 1 base from J, with 9 bases in between. CDR1 is KGHSH and CDR2 is LQKENI in the germline V gene. The CDR3 contains 14 residues. In DNA form, the CDR3 reads TGTGCCAGCTCACCAGAGAGCCGGTCCTACGAGCAGTACTTC. It specifies CASSPESRSYEQYF. Full variable domain (rest looked up from reference TRBV18 and TRBJ2-7): NAGVMQNPRHLVRRRGQEARLRCSPMKGHSHVYWYRQLPEEGLKFMVYLQKENIIDESGMPKERFSAEFPKEGPSILRIQQVVRGDSAAYFCASSPESRSYEQYFGPGTRLTVT.